These 8 T cell receptor beta chains share one sample of origin, sequenced in a study of cytomegalovirus exposure and HLA in healthy donors. Generated by immunoSEQ multiplex PCR, the TCRdb table keeps only in-frame clones and is missing some. The sample records about 110,000 clones, almost 96% being singletons. Sequencing input: PBMCs. These receptors were collected from a woman between 18 and 29 years old in good health and CMV-seronegative.

The gene calls are TRBV5-8 and TRBJ2-7; D perhaps matches TRBD1 (6 bases). CDR3 length equals 14 residues. Germline assignment: CDR1 SGHTS and CDR2 YDEGEE. The V and J ends lost 1 base and 3 bases respectively, with 11 bases between them. The CDR3, as DNA: TGTGCCAGCAGCTTGACAGGGCGCATCTACGAGCAGTACTTC. Protein: CASSLTGRIYEQYF.

The CDR3 loop is CASSPLAGGTDTQYF. CDR3 nucleotides: TGTGCCAGCAGTCCCCTAGCGGGGGGCACAGATACGCAGTATTTT. The rearrangement uses TRBV27 and TRBJ2-3, with 10 bases fitting TRBD2. V gave up 5 bases and J gave up 1 base; unmatched junction bases: 3. This CDR3 comprises 15 residues. Germline CDR1 is MNHEY and CDR2 is SMNVEV (reference sequence).

This clone was observed once. This chain joins TRBV29-1 and TRBJ2-2; 8 nucleotides match TRBD1. This CDR3 has 13 amino acids. The V segment lost 7 bases and the J segment 6 bases; nucleotides outside the gene matches: 7. Germline V CDR1 and CDR2: SQVTM, ANQGSEA. CDR3 DNA sequence: TGCAGCGGTACCGGGACAGGCCCCGGGGAGCTGTTTTTT. Its protein is CSGTGTGPGELFF.

This sequence joins TRBV28 and TRBJ1-2, with no clear D. CDR3 length: 12 amino acids. CDR1 and CDR2 from the germline V gene are MDHEN and SYDVKM. V gave up 4 bases and J gave up 2 bases, with 5 bases separating them. The CDR3 sequence is CASSYPNYGYTF. CDR3 sequence (DNA): TGTGCCAGCAGTTATCCGAACTATGGCTACACCTTC.

The chain uses TRBV20-1 and TRBJ2-3; D is unclear. CDR3 length equals 11 residues. The V end was cut by 2 bases, the J end by 10 bases, with 10 bases between. Germline CDR1 DFQATT, CDR2 SNEGSKA (reference sequence). This CDR3 reads CSARRGDSQYF. The CDR3 DNA reads as TGCAGTGCTAGAAGAGGAGACTCGCAGTATTTT.

The rearrangement joins TRBV5-5 to TRBJ2-7, with TRBD2 identical over 14 bases. The CDR3 loop spans 17 amino acids. The germline gives CDR1 SGHKS, CDR2 YYEKEE (reference sequence). The trim removed 0 bases at V and 4 bases at J, leaving 6 bases unmatched. This CDR3 is CASSLGVRTSGGYEQYF. The CDR3 coding sequence is TGTGCCAGCAGCTTGGGAGTGAGGACTAGCGGGGGGTACGAGCAGTACTTC.

The CDR3 protein is CATSRDNTGDTGELFF. CDR3 sequence (DNA): TGTGCCACCAGCAGAGATAATACAGGAGACACCGGGGAGCTGTTTTTT. The chain uses TRBV15 and TRBJ2-2; D might be TRBD1 (5 bases). Trimming took 0 bases from V and 3 from J, leaving 11 bases between them. Germline values: CDR1 LNHNV, CDR2 YYDKDF (reference sequence). The CDR3 spans 16 residues.

The V gene is TRBV9, the J gene TRBJ2-1; D perhaps matches TRBD2 (6 bases). Germline values: CDR1 SGDLS, CDR2 YYNGEE. The CDR3 is 15 residues long. V lost 2 bases, J lost 1 base, and 10 bases lay in between. CDR3 sequence (DNA): TGTGCCAGCAGCGTCGGAGGGGCGTCCTACAATGAGCAGTTCTTC. This gives the protein CASSVGGASYNEQFF.